Presented here are 8 T cell receptor beta chains from one specimen sequenced in a study of blood T cells in healthy people across ages. It was with a sample-barcoded 5' primer and a J-beta primer mix that a second PCR of roughly 7 to 12 cycles was run. One entry per CDR3 protein, called by TCRdb with MiXCR from the 5' RACE reads. The sample includes around 1.7 million distinct CDR3 sequences, 28% of them seen just once. Sequenced: blood. The receptors here all came from a woman in her twenties or thirties in good health.

Written as DNA, the CDR3 is TGTGCCACCAGTGACAATACAGGGCCCAGTGAAGCTTTCTTT. Its protein is CATSDNTGPSEAFF. V usage is TRBV24-1 and J usage is TRBJ1-1; a possible D gene is TRBD1 (6 bases). Trimming removed 4 bases at V and 7 bases at J, with 15 bases between. Germline V gene lookup returns CDR1 KGHDR and CDR2 SFDVKD. The CDR3 is 14 amino acids.

In this sample, this clonotype turned up many times. The chain has TRBV20-1 and TRBJ2-3; 7 bases are shared with TRBD1. The CDR3 has 14 amino acids. CDR1 is DFQATT and CDR2 is SNEGSKA in the germline V gene (reference sequence). Germline trimming cut 5 bases from V and 0 bases from J; bases unmatched to any gene: 5. DNA of the CDR3: TGCAGTGCTGACACAGGGGCTAGCACAGATACGCAGTATTTT. Translating it yields CSADTGASTDTQYF.

In its sample, this clonotype was seen a few times. Here the CDR3 DNA reads TGCAGTGCCGATAGCTGGAGTGAGCAGTTCTTC. It encodes CSADSWSEQFF. V is TRBV20-1 and J is TRBJ2-1; no firm D call. In germline, CDR1 is DFQATT, CDR2 SNEGSKA (reference sequence). The V end was cut by 6 bases, the J end by 9 bases, with 12 bases between. This CDR3 comprises 11 residues.

The rearrangement joins TRBV30 to TRBJ2-1; the match to TRBD2 covers 9 bases. With 1 base clipped from V and 8 bases from J, the junction kept 15 bases outside the gene matches. The CDR3 has 17 amino acids. Germline assignment: CDR1 GTSNPN and CDR2 SVGIG (reference sequence). As DNA, the CDR3 is TGTGCCTGGAGTGCCCCCACCGGGACTAGCAGGTGGGATGAGCAGTTCTTC. Translation: CAWSAPTGTSRWDEQFF.

The chain uses TRBV7-9 and TRBJ1-3; D gene unclear. Looked up from germline, CDR1 is SEHNR and CDR2 is FQNEAQ (reference sequence). The ends were cut back, 5 bases at V and 4 bases at J, with 12 bases in the middle. The CDR3 runs 14 residues. The CDR3 nucleotides are TGTGCCAGCAGCGCGCTTTCGGAGGGAAACACCATATATTTT. Its protein is CASSALSEGNTIYF.

The V gene is TRBV30, the J gene TRBJ2-3, with D possibly TRBD1 on 5 matching bases. Looked up from germline, CDR1 is GTSNPN and CDR2 is SVGIG (reference sequence). Trimming left V 5 bases short and J 2 bases short, with 11 bases between. This CDR3 has 13 amino acids. The CDR3, as DNA: TGTGCCTGGGATACAGGTACCACAGATACGCAGTATTTT. Encoded protein: CAWDTGTTDTQYF.

This clonotype was detected a few times. The chain links TRBV7-2 to TRBJ2-7, with TRBD2 matching 10 bases. Germline CDR1 reads SGHTA; CDR2 reads FQGNSA. The CDR3 loop spans 16 amino acids. The V gene end was trimmed by 1 base and the J gene end by 1 base; junction bases not matched to a gene: 4. This CDR3 reads CASSLGSGRGSYEQYF. CDR3 nucleotide sequence: TGTGCCAGCAGCTTAGGAAGCGGGAGGGGGTCCTACGAGCAGTACTTC.

This clonotype was recorded many times. V is TRBV20-1 and J is TRBJ2-7; D is ambiguous. Trimming left V 3 bases short and J 3 bases short, with 9 bases between. Germline lookup yields CDR1 DFQATT and CDR2 SNEGSKA (reference sequence). The CDR3 spans 12 residues. The chain's CDR3 is CSARGPNYEQYF. The CDR3 DNA is TGCAGTGCTAGGGGCCCCAACTACGAGCAGTACTTC.